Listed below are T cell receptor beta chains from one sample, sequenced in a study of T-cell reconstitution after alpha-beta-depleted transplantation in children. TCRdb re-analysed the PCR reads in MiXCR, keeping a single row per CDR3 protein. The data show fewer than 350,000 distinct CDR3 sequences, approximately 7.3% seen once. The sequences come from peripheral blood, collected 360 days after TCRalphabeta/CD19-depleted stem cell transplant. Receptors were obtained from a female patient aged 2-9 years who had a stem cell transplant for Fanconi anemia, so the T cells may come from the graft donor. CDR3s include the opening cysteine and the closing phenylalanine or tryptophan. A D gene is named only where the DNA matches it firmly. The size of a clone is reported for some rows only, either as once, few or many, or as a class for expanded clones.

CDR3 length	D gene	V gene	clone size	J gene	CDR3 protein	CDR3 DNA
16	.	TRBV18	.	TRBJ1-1	CASSPLEVEEDTEAFF	TGTGCCAGCTCACCATTAGAGGTAGAGGAGGACACTGAAGCTTTCTTT
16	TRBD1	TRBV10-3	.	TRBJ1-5	CAISESQGGSNQPQHF	TGTGCCATCAGTGAGTCGCAGGGGGGGAGCAATCAGCCCCAGCATTTT
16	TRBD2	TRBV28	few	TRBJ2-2	CASSFLAGGLTGELFF	TGTGCCAGCAGTTTTCTAGCGGGGGGATTGACCGGGGAGCTGTTTTTT
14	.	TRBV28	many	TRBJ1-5	CASSLIHSNQPQHF	TGTGCCAGCAGTTTAATTCATAGCAATCAGCCCCAGCATTTT
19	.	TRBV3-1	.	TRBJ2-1	CACSLFGGGGVEEDNEQFF	TGTGCCTGCAGCCTGTTCGGAGGAGGGGGGGTGGAAGAAGACAATGAGCAGTTCTTC
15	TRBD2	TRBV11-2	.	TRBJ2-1	CASSQTSGGAEEQFF	TGTGCCAGCAGCCAGACTAGCGGGGGGGCCGAGGAGCAGTTCTTC
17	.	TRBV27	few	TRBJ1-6	CASSFFRAGSYNSPLHF	TGTGCCAGCAGTTTTTTCAGGGCCGGGTCGTATAATTCACCCCTCCACTTT
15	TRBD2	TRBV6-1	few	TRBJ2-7	CASSEALAGAYEQYF	TGTGCCAGCAGTGAAGCCCTAGCGGGAGCCTACGAGCAGTACTTC
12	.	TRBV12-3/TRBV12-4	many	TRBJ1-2	CATLGPVDGYTF	TGTGCCACCCTCGGTCCAGTTGATGGCTACACCTTC
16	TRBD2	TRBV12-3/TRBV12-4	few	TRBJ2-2	CASSLSLAGDTGELFF	TGTGCCAGCAGTTTATCACTAGCGGGAGACACCGGGGAGCTGTTTTTT
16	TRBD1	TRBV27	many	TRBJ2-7	CASSLGQTGYGYEQYF	TGTGCCAGCAGTTTGGGCCAGACAGGGTATGGATACGAGCAGTACTTC
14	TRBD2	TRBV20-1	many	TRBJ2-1	CSATGLAGRNEQFF	TGCAGTGCAACGGGACTAGCGGGCCGCAATGAGCAGTTCTTC
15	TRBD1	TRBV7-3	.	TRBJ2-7	CASSPPGTGVSEQYF	TGTGCCAGCAGCCCCCCCGGGACAGGGGTCTCCGAGCAGTACTTC
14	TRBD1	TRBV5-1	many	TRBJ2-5	CASSFGQVQETQYF	TGCGCCAGCAGCTTCGGACAGGTTCAAGAGACCCAGTACTTC
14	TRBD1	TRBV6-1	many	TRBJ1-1	CASSEPGGNTEAFF	TGTGCCAGCAGTGAACCAGGGGGTAACACTGAAGCTTTCTTT
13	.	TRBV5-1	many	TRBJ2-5	CASSLRHAETQYF	TGCGCCAGCAGCCTCCGGCATGCCGAGACCCAGTACTTC
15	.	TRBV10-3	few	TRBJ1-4	CAISESDNALRKLFF	TGTGCCATCAGTGAGTCGGACAATGCCCTTCGAAAACTGTTTTTT